The T cell receptor (beta chain) described here comes from a study of blood T cells in healthy people across ages. V was shortened by 7 bases and J by 6 bases, with 18 bases between the two germline ends. In germline, CDR1 is DFQATT, CDR2 SNEGSKA (reference sequence). This CDR3 contains 13 residues. A second PCR, run for roughly 6 to 11 cycles, used a sample-barcoded 5' primer plus a J-beta primer mix. TCRdb itself ran the 5' RACE reads through MiXCR, one entry per CDR3 protein. The sample holds 660,000 or so distinct CDR3 sequences, around 54% seen once. This sequence joins TRBV20-1 and TRBJ1-1, with D tentatively TRBD1 (5 bases). Sequenced: blood. This sequence was found in a man in his 60s in good health. CDR3 sequence (DNA): TGCAGTGGCCGTCGGGGGGGAAACCCTGAAGCTTTCTTT. As protein: CSGRRGGNPEAFF.